The 18 T cell receptor beta chains given below trace back to one sample, sequenced in a study of cytomegalovirus exposure and HLA in healthy donors. PCR used 60 Vbeta primers and 13 Jbeta primers. Using immunoSEQ multiplex PCR, the repertoire was profiled, and TCRdb retains in-frame clones only, with some absent. The data show about 170,000 clones, roughly 76% seen once. The sample consisted of PBMCs. The receptors derive from a male donor in good health and CMV-seronegative.

The DNA for the CDR3 is TGTGCCAGCAGTAAGGACAGATTCTACGAGCAGTACTTC. Translation gives CASSKDRFYEQYF. This chain links TRBV2 with TRBJ2-7, with D perhaps TRBD1 (6 bases). Trimming left V 5 bases short and J 3 bases short, with 11 bases between. CDR3 length: 13 residues. Germline assignment: CDR1 SNHLY and CDR2 FYNNEI.

The genes are TRBV5-1 and TRBJ1-4; the D gene is possibly TRBD1 (5 bases). The CDR3 extends over 14 amino acids. V gave up 0 bases and J gave up 15 bases, with 18 bases separating them. Germline V lookup: CDR1 SGHRS, CDR2 YFSETQ. For the CDR3, the DNA is TGCGCCAGCAGCTTGGCCGGGGGTCGGGACTTGGTGTTTTTT. It is translated as CASSLAGGRDLVFF. The full variable domain, in which reference TRBV5-1 and TRBJ1-4 provide the parts outside the CDR3, is KAGVTQTPRYLIKTRGQQVTLSCSPISGHRSVSWYQQTPGQGLQFLFEYFSETQRNKGNFPGRFSGRQFSNSRSEMNVSTLELGDSALYLCASSLAGGRDLVFFGSGTQLSVL.

The chain joins TRBV7-2 to TRBJ2-3; D not resolved. CDR1 is SGHTA, CDR2 FQGNSA, per germline. Deletions cut 1 base from V and 2 bases from J, with 13 bases between. There are 16 residues in the CDR3. CDR3 in DNA: TGTGCCAGCAGCTTAGGCACAAATTGGGCCACAGATACGCAGTATTTT. Translated: CASSLGTNWATDTQYF.

This chain joins TRBV6-5 and TRBJ1-3, with D unresolved. Trimming took off 2 bases at V and 0 bases at J, with 8 bases between the two ends. The length of the CDR3 is 15 residues. The V gene's germline CDR1 is MNHEY and CDR2 SVGAGI. The DNA of the CDR3 is TGTGCCAGCAGTTACGACCGGAGCTCTGGAAACACCATATATTTT. This translates into CASSYDRSSGNTIYF.

The genes are TRBV25-1 and TRBJ2-5; D is unclear. V gave up 5 bases and J gave up 1 base, with 8 bases separating them. Germline CDR1 MGHDK, CDR2 SYGVNS. The CDR3 consists of 13 residues. The CDR3, as DNA: TGTGCCAGCAGTAGCACAGTCCAAGAGACCCAGTACTTC. It is translated as CASSSTVQETQYF.

The V and J genes are TRBV5-6 and TRBJ2-1, with TRBD2 matching 7 bases. Germline assignment: CDR1 SGHDT and CDR2 YYEEEE. This CDR3 contains 16 residues. J was trimmed by 8 bases and V by 5 bases; bases with no gene match: 16. CDR3 DNA sequence: TGTGCCAGCAGGGCCGTTGGACTAGTGTATTCAGATGAGCAGTTCTTC. Translated: CASRAVGLVYSDEQFF.

The rearrangement links TRBV5-1 to TRBJ2-3; a weak D match, TRBD1 (6 bases). The CDR3 runs to 14 residues. Trimming cost V 0 bases and J 5 bases, with 10 bases left between them. Germline-derived CDR1 and CDR2 are SGHRS and YFSETQ. This CDR3 reads CASSLGGQLDTQYF. CDR3 coding DNA: TGCGCCAGCAGCTTGGGGGGGCAGCTAGATACGCAGTATTTT.

This rearrangement joins TRBV6-6 to TRBJ1-2, with TRBD1 as a possible D gene (5 bases). There are 12 residues in the CDR3. Trimming pared 7 bases from V and 7 bases from J, leaving 13 bases between. Germline loops: CDR1 MNHNY, CDR2 SVGAGI (reference sequence). The CDR3 region has the DNA TGTGCCAGCACTGGGGCGCCGGGTGGCTACACCTTC. It encodes CASTGAPGGYTF.

The chain uses TRBV2 and TRBJ2-2; 9 nucleotides align to TRBD2. V was clipped by 4 bases and J by 2 bases; unmatched bases: 8. Germline CDR1 SNHLY, CDR2 FYNNEI. The CDR3 covers 17 residues. CDR3 region: CASSGPAGGPNTGELFF. In DNA form, the CDR3 reads TGTGCCAGCAGTGGGCCGGCGGGGGGGCCCAACACCGGGGAGCTGTTTTTT.

The chain uses TRBV27 and TRBJ2-3; no clear D gene. Germline CDR1 and CDR2: MNHEY and SMNVEV (reference sequence). The V end lost 6 bases, the J end lost 2 bases, and 12 bases lay between the germline ends. The CDR3 spans 14 residues. The CDR3 nucleotides are TGTGCCAGCAGCGTCCTTCGAGCCACAGATACGCAGTATTTT. Translating it yields CASSVLRATDTQYF.

The chain carries TRBV19 and TRBJ1-1, with 9 positions matching TRBD1. V shed 6 bases and J 1 base; nucleotides not matched to a gene: 6. This CDR3 has 15 residues. Germline V gene sequence: CDR1 LNHDA, CDR2 SQIVND (reference sequence). DNA for the CDR3: TGTGCCAGTAGGACGGACAGGGGCCAGAACACTGAAGCTTTCTTT. Translation: CASRTDRGQNTEAFF.

The genes are TRBV12-5 and TRBJ1-2; D unclear. The CDR3 has 14 amino acids. Germline V gene lookup returns CDR1 LGHNT and CDR2 FRNRAP. V shed 1 base and J shed 8 bases, with 14 bases lying between them. CDR3 sequence reads: CASGLDALARGYTF. DNA of the CDR3: TGTGCTAGTGGTTTGGACGCCTTGGCCAGGGGCTACACCTTC.

The chain recombines TRBV2 with TRBJ2-6, with D tentatively TRBD2 (5 bases). Germline-derived CDR1 and CDR2 are SNHLY and FYNNEI. The V end was cut by 10 bases, the J end by 2 bases, with 18 bases between. This CDR3 region has 16 residues. The CDR3 is CAIRGRTRAGANVLTF. CDR3 in DNA: TGTGCCATTCGGGGTAGGACCCGGGCTGGGGCCAACGTCCTGACTTTC.

This clone was seen just once. The CDR3 region has the DNA TGTGCCAGCAGCTTAGAGTTCGTTAGTCGTGGGCTGTTCTTC. This gives the protein CASSLEFVSRGLFF. The V and J genes are TRBV11-2 and TRBJ2-1; D gene uncertain. This CDR3 is 14 amino acids long. Trimming left V 0 bases short and J 15 bases short, with 18 bases between. CDR1 and CDR2 (germline): SGHAT, FQNNGV.

This clone was seen a single time. V usage is TRBV7-2 and J usage is TRBJ2-7; possible D gene TRBD1, 6 bases. The germline V gene encodes CDR1 SGHTA and CDR2 FQGNSA. The CDR3 length is 14 residues. Trimming cost V 4 bases and J 4 bases, with 14 bases left between them. For the CDR3, the DNA is TGTGCCAGCAGCTCACAGGGAACGGCTTACGAGCAGTACTTC. Residues: CASSSQGTAYEQYF.

The chain carries TRBV4-3 and TRBJ1-1; the D is unclear. V lost 3 bases to trimming and J lost 7 bases, with 18 bases between them. This CDR3 region has 15 residues. Germline V CDR1 and CDR2: LGHNA, YSLEER. CDR3 DNA sequence: TGCGCCAGCAGCCATGATGAGGGTGGTGGGCGTGAAGCTTTCTTT. It specifies CASSHDEGGGREAFF.

The rearrangement links TRBV30 to TRBJ1-3, with D possibly TRBD1 on 6 matching bases. This CDR3 region has 18 residues. Looked up from germline, CDR1 is GTSNPN and CDR2 is SVGIG (reference sequence). With 3 bases removed from V and 0 bases from J, the gap between germline ends came to 21 bases. The CDR3 DNA reads as TGTGCCTGGAGGACAGGCGGCAATTTCCTCTACTCTGGAAACACCATATATTTT. Its translation: CAWRTGGNFLYSGNTIYF.

The chain couples TRBV27 to TRBJ2-5; D is perhaps TRBD1 (5 bases). Germline lookup yields CDR1 MNHEY and CDR2 SMNVEV (reference sequence). This CDR3 has 14 amino acids. The V end lost 1 base, the J end lost 7 bases, and 13 bases lay between the germline ends. The chain's CDR3 is CASSLWAQAATQYF. In nucleotides, the CDR3 is TGTGCCAGCAGTTTATGGGCACAGGCCGCGACCCAGTACTTC.